This entry concerns a single T cell receptor beta chain. Antigen unknown. The table came from immunoSEQ multiplex PCR; TCRdb's copy has only in-frame clones and leaves some out. The profile covers more than 65,000 clones, with roughly nine tenths appearing a single time and around 6.7% taken by the ten largest. This record belongs to a study of T cell responses to AZD1222 COVID-19 vaccine. Study-level findings and limits: It was only after the peak T cell response that any repertoires were sampled.

The germline CDR1 and CDR2 sequences are MNHEY and SMNVEV (reference sequence). V was clipped by 5 bases and J by 9 bases; unmatched bases: 10. The CDR3 covers 15 residues. Sample: peripheral blood, taken on day 0 of AZD1222 vaccination. The J gene is TRBJ1-6, the V gene TRBV27; the match to TRBD1 covers 7 bases. This clonotype was obtained from an adult in good health. CDR3 loop: CASSHRDRAGSPLHF. In DNA, the CDR3 is TGTGCCAGCAGTCACCGGGACAGAGCGGGTTCACCCCTCCACTTT.